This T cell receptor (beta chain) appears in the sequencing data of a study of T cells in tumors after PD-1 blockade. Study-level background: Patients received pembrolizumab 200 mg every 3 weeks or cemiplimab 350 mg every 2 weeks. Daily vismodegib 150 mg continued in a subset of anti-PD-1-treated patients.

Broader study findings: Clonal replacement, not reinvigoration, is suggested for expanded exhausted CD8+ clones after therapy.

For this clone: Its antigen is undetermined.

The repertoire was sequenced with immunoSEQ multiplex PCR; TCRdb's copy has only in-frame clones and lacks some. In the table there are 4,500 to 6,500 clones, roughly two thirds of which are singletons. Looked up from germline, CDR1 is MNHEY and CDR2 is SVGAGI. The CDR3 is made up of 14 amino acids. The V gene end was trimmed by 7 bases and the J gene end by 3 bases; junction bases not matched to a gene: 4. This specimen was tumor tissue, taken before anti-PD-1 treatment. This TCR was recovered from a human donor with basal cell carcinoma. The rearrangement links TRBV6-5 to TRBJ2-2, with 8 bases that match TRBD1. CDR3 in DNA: TGTGCCAGCACCCTGGACAGGGACACCGGGGAGCTGTTTTTT. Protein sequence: CASTLDRDTGELFF.